The T cell receptor beta chain described here comes from a study of cytomegalovirus exposure and HLA in healthy donors. Study conclusions and caveats: Fewer N-insertions than the approximately 700-donor mean were reportedly shown by an Asian-associated ancestry cluster in a later analysis. The only immune exposure information that was available was CMV serostatus.

Primers for the PCR totalled 60 Vbeta and 13 Jbeta. Libraries were prepared by immunoSEQ multiplex PCR; TCRdb keeps only in-frame clonotypes and omits some of them. The sample contains approximately 120,000 clones, approximately 70% of which appear only once. V was shortened by 5 bases and J by 4 bases, with 11 bases between the two germline ends. The CDR3 totals 13 residues. Germline assignment: CDR1 SNHLY and CDR2 FYNNEI. A word on this clone: As yet, its antigen is unknown.

This TCR derives from a man in his sixties in good health and CMV-seropositive. Specimen: PBMCs. The V and J genes are TRBV2 and TRBJ2-5; tentatively, D is TRBD1 (6 bases). The CDR3: CASSMGAGETQYF. CDR3 DNA sequence: TGTGCCAGCAGTATGGGGGCCGGAGAGACCCAGTACTTC.